This T cell receptor beta chain is drawn from a study of blood T cell repertoires in COVID-19. Germline CDR1 and CDR2: SGDLS and YYNGEE. V was clipped by 6 bases and J by 8 bases; unmatched bases: 18. The CDR3 is made up of 16 amino acids. Sequenced by immunoSEQ multiplex PCR; TCRdb stores in-frame clones only, minus some. The sample consists of 70,000 to 100,000 clones, 80% to 90% of them appearing once. This chain uses TRBV9 with TRBJ1-2; TRBD1 agrees at 8 bases. What was sequenced was peripheral blood. The clonotype originates from a man aged 45-65 years with COVID-19, enrolled during active disease. The CDR3 spells CASTPGGATGTSGYTF. DNA for the CDR3: TGTGCCAGCACGCCAGGGGGCGCGACTGGAACCTCCGGCTACACCTTC.